This T cell receptor beta chain is drawn from a study of a mutant IDH1 vaccine in newly diagnosed glioma. The time point: week 35, safety follow-up. In the vaccine, a single dose held 300 ug of the mutant IDH1 20-mer peptide, along with topical imiquimod. For this clone: Its antigen is not known.

J gave up 4 bases and V 7 bases, and 7 bases lay outside the gene matches. The CDR3 runs to 14 residues. CDR1 WSHSY and CDR2 SAAADI come from the germline V gene. Sequencing used immunoSEQ multiplex PCR; TCRdb keeps in-frame clones, though not all of them. The sample yields around 57,000 clones, 84% seen once. The source of this sequence is a man aged 30-40 years with glioma. Sequencing used PBMCs, obtained from a glioma patient whose treatment included an IDH1 peptide vaccine. This chain links TRBV10-2 with TRBJ2-5; 9 bases are a match to TRBD2. The chain's CDR3 is CASTLSGGGETQYF. As DNA, the CDR3 is TGCGCCAGCACCCTTAGCGGGGGCGGAGAGACCCAGTACTTC.